These 15 T cell receptor beta chains came from one sample sequenced in a study of patients and donors after allogeneic stem cell transplantation. One entry per CDR3 protein, called by TCRdb with MiXCR from the RT-PCR reads. Among about a million distinct CDR3 sequences listed, around 17% were seen once. The source material was blood, either unsorted or a sorted T cell fraction (not recorded which). All receptors come from a human donor who was either an allogeneic HSCT recipient or a stem cell or donor lymphocyte infusion donor (not recorded which). It is not recorded whose cells these are; they may come from a transplant donor.

This chain connects TRBV3-1 to TRBJ2-3; D perhaps matches TRBD1 (5 bases). Germline CDR1 is LGHDT and CDR2 is YNNKEL (reference sequence). The germline V and J ends were trimmed by 3 bases and 3 bases, with 13 bases remaining between them. The CDR3 is made up of 15 amino acids. The CDR3: CASSQAQVFTDTQYF. The CDR3, as DNA: TGTGCCAGCAGCCAGGCACAGGTTTTTACAGATACGCAGTATTTT.

There are a few counts of this clonotype. The genes are TRBV12-5 and TRBJ1-2; no firm D call. Germline V gene data show CDR1 as LGHNT and CDR2 as FRNRAP. The V end lost 0 bases, the J end lost 5 bases, and 10 bases lay between the germline ends. CDR3 size: 14 residues. The CDR3 is CASGLVRGLYGYTF. In DNA, the CDR3 is TGTGCTAGTGGTTTGGTACGAGGTCTATATGGCTACACCTTC.

V and J are TRBV7-8 and TRBJ1-5; D perhaps matches TRBD1 (6 bases). V was trimmed by 0 bases and J by 0 bases, leaving 12 bases between them. There are 17 residues in the CDR3. Per the germline V gene, CDR1 is SGHVS and CDR2 is FQNEAQ. The CDR3 reads CASSLANRAYSNQPQHF. DNA of the CDR3: TGTGCCAGCAGCTTAGCGAACAGGGCCTATAGCAATCAGCCCCAGCATTTT. Together with reference TRBV7-8 and TRBJ1-5, the CDR3 gives the full variable domain: GAGVSQSPRYKVAKRGQDVALRCDPISGHVSLFWYQQALGQGPEFLTYFQNEAQLDKSGLPSDRFFAERPEGSVSTLKIQRTQQEDSAVYLCASSLANRAYSNQPQHFGDGTRLSIL.

This clonotype was observed a few times. V is TRBV6-5 and J is TRBJ2-5; the D gene is possibly TRBD2 (6 bases). The CDR3 has 15 residues. The germline V and J ends were trimmed by 0 bases and 4 bases, with 12 bases remaining between them. Germline CDR1 is MNHEY and CDR2 is SVGAGI. The DNA for the CDR3 is TGTGCCAGCAGTTACTCTCGACTAGTCGCAGAGACCCAGTACTTC. Protein product: CASSYSRLVAETQYF.

In this sample, this clonotype turned up many times. The CDR3 here is CASSYSVGTEAFF. The CDR3 nucleotides read TGTGCCAGCAGTTACTCAGTGGGCACTGAAGCTTTCTTT. The chain joins TRBV6-5 to TRBJ1-1; D remains ambiguous. Looked up from germline, CDR1 is MNHEY and CDR2 is SVGAGI. V lost 0 bases to trimming and J lost 4 bases, with 6 bases between them. The CDR3 is 13 residues long.

The chain uses TRBV20-1 and TRBJ1-1; D gene uncertain. CDR3 length: 14 amino acids. The ends were cut back, 8 bases at V and 3 bases at J, with 19 bases in the middle. The germline CDR1 and CDR2 sequences are DFQATT and SNEGSKA (reference sequence). CDR3 sequence reads: CSSITGIGDTEAFF. Here the CDR3 DNA reads TGCAGTTCGATAACCGGTATCGGGGACACTGAAGCTTTCTTT.

V is TRBV20-1 and J is TRBJ2-4; perhaps D is TRBD1 or TRBD2 (5 bases each). The CDR3 is 14 residues long. Trimming shortened V by 6 bases and J by 1 base, and 13 bases separated the two germline ends. The V gene's germline CDR1 is DFQATT and CDR2 SNEGSKA (reference sequence). As DNA, the CDR3 is TGCAGTGCCCCGGGGACCGTCGCCAAAAACATTCAGTACTTC. As protein: CSAPGTVAKNIQYF.

This clonotype was picked up many times. The chain is built from TRBV4-1 and TRBJ2-1, with 10 bases that match TRBD2. Germline CDR1 is MGHRA and CDR2 is YSYEKL. V was pared by 1 base and J by 4 bases, with 7 bases of the junction left unmatched. The CDR3 runs to 17 residues. The CDR3 DNA sequence: TGCGCCAGCAGCCAAGTGCTAGCGGGAGTTCTTTACAATGAGCAGTTCTTC. It is translated as CASSQVLAGVLYNEQFF.

This clonotype was found a few times. The chain is built from TRBV6-1 and TRBJ2-7; TRBD2 aligns across 10 bases. After removal of 5 bases from V and 2 bases from J, the junction contained 12 bases not matched to a gene. This CDR3 region has 17 residues. The germline gives CDR1 MNHNS, CDR2 SASEGT. CDR3 nucleotide sequence: TGTGCCAGCAGTCGGGCCATAAGCGGGAGGGGAGCCTACGAGCAGTACTTC. Its protein product is CASSRAISGRGAYEQYF.

This clonotype has only a few counts. The rearrangement links TRBV7-3 to TRBJ1-2, with a tentative D call TRBD1 (6 bases). Trimming took 5 bases from V and 10 from J, leaving 17 bases between them. In germline, CDR1 is SGHTA, CDR2 FQGTGA. The CDR3 spans 13 residues. The CDR3 loop is CASSLEQGPPYTF. For the CDR3, the DNA is TGTGCCAGCAGCCTAGAACAGGGTCCCCCCTACACCTTC.

This chain links TRBV6-1 with TRBJ1-2; D not resolved. V was trimmed by 7 bases and J by 4 bases, leaving 16 bases between them. The CDR3 spans 14 residues. Germline CDR1 reads MNHNS; CDR2 reads SASEGT. The CDR3 DNA sequence: TGTGCCAGCAACTCGGGCAGGTTCAGCTATGGCTACACCTTC. Residues: CASNSGRFSYGYTF.

This clonotype was seen only a few times. J is TRBJ2-1 and V is TRBV12-3 or TRBV12-4; no reliable D call. V lost 0 bases and J lost 9, with 12 bases in between. This CDR3 contains 14 residues. In nucleotides, the CDR3 is TGTGCCAGCAGTTTAGCGCTAGGGTTCGGTGAGCAGTTCTTC. This codes for CASSLALGFGEQFF.

This clonotype was found a few times. The V and J genes are TRBV6-1 and TRBJ2-7; D perhaps matches TRBD2 (7 bases). Deletions cut 4 bases from V and 3 bases from J, with 16 bases between. From germline, CDR1 is MNHNS and CDR2 SASEGT. The CDR3 is 15 residues long. CDR3 protein: CASSVGRGPYYEQYF. In DNA form, the CDR3 reads TGTGCCAGCAGTGTGGGGCGGGGGCCCTACTACGAGCAGTACTTC.

The V call is TRBV6-1, the J call TRBJ1-1; D is possibly TRBD1 (6 bases). CDR1 MNHNS and CDR2 SASEGT come from the germline V gene. This CDR3 contains 17 residues. Trimming removed 1 base at V and 2 bases at J, with 17 bases between. CDR3 sequence (DNA): TGTGCCAGCAGTGAAGAAGTGACAGGTCCCTCTAACACTGAAGCTTTCTTT. Translation gives CASSEEVTGPSNTEAFF.

This chain connects TRBV15 to TRBJ1-2, with a weak D call TRBD1 (6 bases). In germline, CDR1 is LNHNV, CDR2 YYDKDF (reference sequence). Trimming stripped 1 base from V and 0 bases from J, with 15 bases between. The CDR3 consists of 17 residues. The chain's CDR3 is CATSRVPGVGANYGYTF. CDR3 DNA sequence: TGTGCCACCAGCAGAGTTCCAGGGGTGGGAGCTAACTATGGCTACACCTTC.